The clone carrying this T cell receptor (beta chain) appeared a few times. The data were taken from a study of chemoradiotherapy in HPV16-positive cancers. Profiling relied on immunoSEQ multiplex PCR, and the TCRdb table lists in-frame clones only, not all of them. This table holds roughly 40,000 clones, under 80% found once. Germline CDR1 is SGHTA and CDR2 is FQGNSA. The CDR3 length is 15 residues. After removal of 3 bases from V and 7 bases from J, the junction contained 10 bases not matched to a gene. The chain employs TRBV7-2 and TRBJ1-2; TRBD1 matches 8 bases. Sequenced here: blood, sampled from a patient who underwent chemoradiotherapy. This TCR derives from a human donor with HPV-associated anogenital cancer. CDR3 residues: CASSFQQGARGGYTF. For the CDR3, the DNA is TGTGCCAGCAGCTTCCAGCAGGGGGCGCGGGGTGGCTACACCTTC.